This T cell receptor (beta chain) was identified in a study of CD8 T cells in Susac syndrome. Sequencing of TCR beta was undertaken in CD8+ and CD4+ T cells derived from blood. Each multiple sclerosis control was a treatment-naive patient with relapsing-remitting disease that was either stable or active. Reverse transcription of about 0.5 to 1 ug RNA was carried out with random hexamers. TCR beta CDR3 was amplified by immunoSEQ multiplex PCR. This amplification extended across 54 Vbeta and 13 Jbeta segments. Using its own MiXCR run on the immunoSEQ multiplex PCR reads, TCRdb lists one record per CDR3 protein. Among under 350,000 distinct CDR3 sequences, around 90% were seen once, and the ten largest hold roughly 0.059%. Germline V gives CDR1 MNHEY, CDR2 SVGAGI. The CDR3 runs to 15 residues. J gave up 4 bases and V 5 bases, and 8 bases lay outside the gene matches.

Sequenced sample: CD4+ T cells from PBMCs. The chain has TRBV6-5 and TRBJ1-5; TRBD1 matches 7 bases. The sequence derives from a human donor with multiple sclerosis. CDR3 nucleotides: TGTGCCAGCAGTATTTTGCCGGGACAGAATCAGCCCCAGCATTTT. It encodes CASSILPGQNQPQHF.